A selection of T cell receptor beta chains follows, all from one sample in a study of T-cell memory formation after mild COVID-19. TCRdb used MiXCR to reprocess the 5' RACE reads, holding one entry per CDR3 protein. The table lists 190,000 or so distinct CDR3 sequences, over 20% of them singletons. Sequences were obtained from PBMCs or a T cell subset sorted from them (not recorded which). Receptors were obtained from an adult woman who had mild COVID-19 (a few samples of this study predate the infection). Cell type and time point are not known. Both conserved end residues are part of each CDR3. D genes are given only for firm matches. The listing skips clone size in some rows; elsewhere it reads once, few, many or a size class.

clone size: .
J gene: TRBJ2-1
D gene: .
V gene: TRBV5-1
CDR3 DNA: TGCGCCAGCAGTGGGGATACGAAGGGCGATGAGCAGTTCTTC
CDR3 protein: CASSGDTKGDEQFF

clone size: .
J gene: TRBJ1-5
D gene: .
V gene: TRBV5-1
CDR3 DNA: TGCGCCAGCAGCTCCGACAGAAAGTATAGCAATCAGCCCCAGCATTTT
CDR3 protein: CASSSDRKYSNQPQHF

clone size: many
J gene: TRBJ1-1
D gene: .
V gene: TRBV5-6
CDR3 DNA: TGTGCCAGCAGCCTGACAGACCTGAACACTGAAGCTTTCTTT
CDR3 protein: CASSLTDLNTEAFF

clone size: few
J gene: TRBJ2-7
D gene: .
V gene: TRBV18
CDR3 DNA: TGTGCCAGCTCACGGGGAGGACCTCGTGGTATCGAGCAGTACTTC
CDR3 protein: CASSRGGPRGIEQYF

clone size: few
J gene: TRBJ2-7
D gene: .
V gene: TRBV7-9
CDR3 DNA: TGTGCCAGCAGCGCGTCCTCCTACGAGCAGTACTTC
CDR3 protein: CASSASSYEQYF

clone size: .
J gene: TRBJ2-1
D gene: .
V gene: TRBV2
CDR3 DNA: TGTGCCAGCAGTGAAGACAGGGATTCGGATGAGCAGTTATTC
CDR3 protein: CASSEDRDSDEQLF

clone size: .
J gene: TRBJ1-1
D gene: TRBD1
V gene: TRBV3-1
CDR3 DNA: TGTGCCAGCAGCCCAAGTATTGGACAGGGGGCATCCGAAGCTTTCTTT
CDR3 protein: CASSPSIGQGASEAFF

clone size: .
J gene: TRBJ2-2
D gene: TRBD2
V gene: TRBV29-1
CDR3 DNA: TGCAGCGTTGTTGCGGGAGGGTACACCGGGGAGCTGTTTTTT
CDR3 protein: CSVVAGGYTGELFF

clone size: .
J gene: TRBJ2-5
D gene: TRBD1
V gene: TRBV15
CDR3 DNA: TGTGCCACCAGCGGCCGGGACAGTTACCAAGAGACCCAGTACTTC
CDR3 protein: CATSGRDSYQETQYF

clone size: few
J gene: TRBJ1-1
D gene: .
V gene: TRBV27
CDR3 DNA: TGTGCCAGCAGTTTTAGAGATGAAGCTTTCTTT
CDR3 protein: CASSFRDEAFF

clone size: .
J gene: TRBJ2-1
D gene: .
V gene: TRBV30
CDR3 DNA: TGTGCCTGGGGGATCGGCGACAATGAGCAGTTCTTC
CDR3 protein: CAWGIGDNEQFF

clone size: .
J gene: TRBJ2-1
D gene: .
V gene: TRBV27
CDR3 DNA: TGTGCCAGCAGTTTAGCGGAGAGCTCCTACAATGAGCAGTTCTTC
CDR3 protein: CASSLAESSYNEQFF

clone size: .
J gene: TRBJ2-7
D gene: .
V gene: TRBV3-1
CDR3 DNA: TGTGCCAGCAGCCAAGATCGAGTCATCCAGGGGCCCTACGAGCAGTACTTC
CDR3 protein: CASSQDRVIQGPYEQYF

clone size: .
J gene: TRBJ2-3
D gene: .
V gene: TRBV12-3/TRBV12-4
CDR3 DNA: TGTGCCAGCAGGACCTTAGCGGAGAGGCGAGATACGCAGTATTTT
CDR3 protein: CASRTLAERRDTQYF

clone size: .
J gene: TRBJ2-1
D gene: .
V gene: TRBV7-8
CDR3 DNA: TGTGCCAGCAGCTTAGGGAAACGAGCTGAGCAGTTCTTC
CDR3 protein: CASSLGKRAEQFF

clone size: .
J gene: TRBJ2-1
D gene: TRBD1
V gene: TRBV5-1
CDR3 DNA: TGCGCCAGCGGCGAAGGGACAGGGGTTTACAATGAGCAGTTCTTC
CDR3 protein: CASGEGTGVYNEQFF

clone size: many
J gene: TRBJ2-1
D gene: TRBD2
V gene: TRBV7-3
CDR3 DNA: TGTGCCAGCAGCTCGTACGGGACTAGCTACCTCAATGAGCAGTTCTTC
CDR3 protein: CASSSYGTSYLNEQFF

clone size: few
J gene: TRBJ1-6
D gene: .
V gene: TRBV12-3/TRBV12-4
CDR3 DNA: TGTGCCAGCAGCCGCGGAGGGGCCAATTCACCCCTCCACTTT
CDR3 protein: CASSRGGANSPLHF

clone size: .
J gene: TRBJ2-7
D gene: TRBD1
V gene: TRBV7-9
CDR3 DNA: TGTGCCAGCAGCTTAATACCGGGACAGGGGGCGGACGAGCAGTACTTC
CDR3 protein: CASSLIPGQGADEQYF

clone size: .
J gene: TRBJ2-7
D gene: TRBD1
V gene: TRBV12-3/TRBV12-4
CDR3 DNA: TGTGCCAGCAGTCCGGGACAGGGGAAGCCCTACGAGCAGTACTTC
CDR3 protein: CASSPGQGKPYEQYF

clone size: .
J gene: TRBJ2-7
D gene: .
V gene: TRBV29-1
CDR3 DNA: TGCAGCGTTGAAGAAAAAGACGAGCAGTACTTC
CDR3 protein: CSVEEKDEQYF

clone size: many
J gene: TRBJ2-7
D gene: TRBD2
V gene: TRBV4-3
CDR3 DNA: TGCGCCAGCAGCCAAGATAGGGCTAGCGGCTACGAGCAGTACTTC
CDR3 protein: CASSQDRASGYEQYF

clone size: .
J gene: TRBJ2-3
D gene: .
V gene: TRBV14
CDR3 DNA: TGTGCCAGCAGCCCCTGGGGGGTTACGCAGTATTTT
CDR3 protein: CASSPWGVTQYF

clone size: few
J gene: TRBJ2-7
D gene: TRBD2
V gene: TRBV4-2
CDR3 DNA: TGTGCCAGCAGCCAAGAAGATAGCGGGAGCTACGAGCAGTACTTC
CDR3 protein: CASSQEDSGSYEQYF

clone size: few
J gene: TRBJ2-5
D gene: .
V gene: TRBV28
CDR3 DNA: TGTGCCAGCCGTAGTTTGGCAGGGAGCGGTGAGACCCAGTACTTC
CDR3 protein: CASRSLAGSGETQYF

clone size: .
J gene: TRBJ1-1
D gene: .
V gene: TRBV5-6
CDR3 DNA: TGTGCCAGCAGCTTGGGCACCAGTTCCACTGAAGCTTTCTTT
CDR3 protein: CASSLGTSSTEAFF

clone size: .
J gene: TRBJ1-1
D gene: TRBD1
V gene: TRBV6-2/TRBV6-3
CDR3 DNA: TGTGCCAGCAGTTACTCGCGGGGACAGGTCTTTACCACTGAAGCTTTCTTT
CDR3 protein: CASSYSRGQVFTTEAFF

clone size: .
J gene: TRBJ2-1
D gene: TRBD1
V gene: TRBV24-1
CDR3 DNA: TGTGCCACCAGTGACGAGTCAGGGGGCTCATCCTACAATGAGCAGTTCTTC
CDR3 protein: CATSDESGGSSYNEQFF

clone size: few
J gene: TRBJ2-3
D gene: .
V gene: TRBV5-6
CDR3 DNA: TGTGCCAGCAGCTTGAGCCAGACCACAGATACGCAGTATTTT
CDR3 protein: CASSLSQTTDTQYF

clone size: many
J gene: TRBJ2-2
D gene: .
V gene: TRBV9
CDR3 DNA: TGTGCCAGCAGCGTAGGGGGCACCGGGGAGCTGTTTTTT
CDR3 protein: CASSVGGTGELFF

clone size: .
J gene: TRBJ1-5
D gene: .
V gene: TRBV19
CDR3 DNA: TGTGCCAGTAATATCTTCGGGGGGAACAATCAGCCCCAGCATTTT
CDR3 protein: CASNIFGGNNQPQHF

clone size: few
J gene: TRBJ2-7
D gene: .
V gene: TRBV5-5
CDR3 DNA: TGTGCCAGCAGCCGCACAGTCGGGACGTCTCCCTACGAGCAGTACTTC
CDR3 protein: CASSRTVGTSPYEQYF

clone size: once
J gene: TRBJ1-2
D gene: .
V gene: TRBV29-1
CDR3 DNA: TGCAGCGTTGACCGGGAGGGTGGCTACACCTTC
CDR3 protein: CSVDREGGYTF

clone size: few
J gene: TRBJ2-1
D gene: TRBD1
V gene: TRBV4-2
CDR3 DNA: TGTGCCAGCAGCCACTCCGGACAGGCGGGTAATGAGCAGTTCTTC
CDR3 protein: CASSHSGQAGNEQFF

clone size: .
J gene: TRBJ2-2
D gene: TRBD1
V gene: TRBV29-1
CDR3 DNA: TGCAGGAGGACAGGGCCTACGAACACCGGGGAGCTGTTTTTT
CDR3 protein: CRRTGPTNTGELFF

clone size: few
J gene: TRBJ2-1
D gene: TRBD2
V gene: TRBV18
CDR3 DNA: TGTGCCAGCTCACATCTGGCGGGAGAATATGAGCAGTTCTTC
CDR3 protein: CASSHLAGEYEQFF

clone size: few
J gene: TRBJ2-7
D gene: .
V gene: TRBV5-1
CDR3 DNA: TGCGCCAGCAGCTTGGCCGAGACAGTCAGAACCTACGAGCAGTACTTC
CDR3 protein: CASSLAETVRTYEQYF

clone size: few
J gene: TRBJ2-3
D gene: .
V gene: TRBV4-1
CDR3 DNA: TGCGCCAGCAGCCAAGTGGGACTGTCCACAGATACGCAGTATTTT
CDR3 protein: CASSQVGLSTDTQYF

clone size: .
J gene: TRBJ2-3
D gene: TRBD1
V gene: TRBV27
CDR3 DNA: TGTGCCAGCAGACAGGGGTCAGATACGCAGTATTTT
CDR3 protein: CASRQGSDTQYF

clone size: .
J gene: TRBJ2-3
D gene: .
V gene: TRBV5-1
CDR3 DNA: TGCGCCAGCAGCTTGGTGTCTAGCGCCTACACAGATACGCAGTATTTT
CDR3 protein: CASSLVSSAYTDTQYF

clone size: .
J gene: TRBJ2-1
D gene: .
V gene: TRBV4-3
CDR3 DNA: TGCGCCAGCAGCCTTCGGGACACCGGTCGCGATGAGCAGTTCTTC
CDR3 protein: CASSLRDTGRDEQFF

clone size: .
J gene: TRBJ2-7
D gene: .
V gene: TRBV20-1
CDR3 DNA: TGCAGTGCAAGGGAGGCAGACTCCTACGAGCAGTACTTC
CDR3 protein: CSAREADSYEQYF